This T cell receptor beta chain was documented in a study of T cell repertoires in cytomegalovirus infection. General study findings and limits: HLA-C-restricted TCR beta clonotypes specific for CMV led the ex vivo response. The study identified carriers of CMV plus the relevant HLA from cumulative public TCR beta family frequency.

This clonotype was found a few times. What it binds is not known. TCRdb itself ran the reads through MiXCR, one entry per CDR3 protein. In the table there are some 800,000 distinct CDR3 sequences, under 35% of which are singletons. The sample here was cultured CD8+ T cells from PBMCs, taken from culture after CMV antigen stimulation. The TCR originated in a human donor in good health (CMV status not recorded). Some clones in this sample may be carry-over from other donors' samples.

CDR3 region: CASWGATDTQYF. The CDR3 DNA follows: TGTGCCAGCTGGGGGGCCACAGATACGCAGTATTTT. This chain uses TRBV7-9 with TRBJ2-3; D may match TRBD1 or TRBD2 (6 bases each). The CDR3 loop spans 12 amino acids. Trimming removed 8 bases at V and 2 bases at J, with 8 bases between. Looked up from germline, CDR1 is SEHNR and CDR2 is FQNEAQ (reference sequence).